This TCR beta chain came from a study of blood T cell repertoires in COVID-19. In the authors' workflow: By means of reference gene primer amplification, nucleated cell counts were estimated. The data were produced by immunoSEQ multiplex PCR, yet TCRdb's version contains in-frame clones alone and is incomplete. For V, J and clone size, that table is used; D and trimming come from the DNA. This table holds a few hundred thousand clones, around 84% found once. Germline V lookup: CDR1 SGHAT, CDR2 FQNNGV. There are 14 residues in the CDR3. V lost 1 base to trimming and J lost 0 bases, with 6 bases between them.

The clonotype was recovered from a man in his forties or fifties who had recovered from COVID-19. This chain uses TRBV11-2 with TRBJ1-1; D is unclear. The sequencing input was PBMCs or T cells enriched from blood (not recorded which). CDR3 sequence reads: CASSLAHLNTEAFF. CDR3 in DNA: TGTGCCAGCAGCTTAGCACACCTGAACACTGAAGCTTTCTTT. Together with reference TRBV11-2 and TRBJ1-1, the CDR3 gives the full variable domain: EAGVAQSPRYKIIEKRQSVAFWCNPISGHATLYWYQQILGQGPKLLIQFQNNGVVDDSQLPKDRFSAERLKGVDSTLKIQPAKLEDSAVYLCASSLAHLNTEAFFGQGTRLTVV.